The source of this T cell receptor beta chain is a study of cytomegalovirus exposure and HLA in healthy donors. PCR amplification relied on 60 Vbeta primers (plus 13 Jbeta primers). The repertoire was sequenced with immunoSEQ multiplex PCR; TCRdb's copy has only in-frame clones and lacks some. This sample has about 180,000 clones, with 77% found just once. The germline V gene has CDR1 LNHDA and CDR2 SQIVND (reference sequence). The length of the CDR3 is 11 residues. Trimming took 8 bases from V and 8 from J, leaving 12 bases between them. The sequence came from a woman between 55 and 75 years old in good health and CMV-seropositive. Sample: PBMCs. This chain links TRBV19 with TRBJ1-2; possibly TRBD1 for D (5 bases). The CDR3 DNA is TGTGCCAGTGTTTGGCAGGGCGGCTACACCTTC. This encodes CASVWQGGYTF.